The 14 T cell receptor beta chains in this list originate from one sample, sequenced in a study of early T cells in non-severe SARS-CoV-2 infection (dated by TCRdb to the early 2020s). The library was built by means of 5' RACE. Reads for this sample came from a NextSeq 500. TCRdb's own reprocessing of the public reads used fastp at Q25 and MiXCR and kept productive beta chains. Under each unique CDR3 protein, matching rows form one entry showing the most common genes and DNA. Within this sample are more than 65,000 distinct CDR3 sequences, with roughly an eighth of them counted one time only. Of the sample, approximately 1.5% falls within the top ten clones. The sequencing sample was made of whole blood. All receptors come from an adult who was a healthcare worker with PCR-confirmed SARS-CoV-2 infection or an uninfected control (not recorded which).

This clonotype was counted at least ten times. The rearrangement links TRBV6-8 to TRBJ1-2; tentatively, D is TRBD1 (5 bases). CDR3 length equals 15 residues. Germline V gene lookup returns CDR1 MNHGY and CDR2 SAAAGT. Trimming removed 6 bases at V and 3 bases at J, with 17 bases between. The CDR3 bases are TGTGCCAGCAGGGGTCAGGGATATCGGGACTATGGCTACACCTTC. As protein: CASRGQGYRDYGYTF.

This clonotype was found many times. This chain links TRBV7-2 with TRBJ2-7; unclear D gene. The V and J ends lost 4 bases and 7 bases respectively, with 14 bases between them. The CDR3 length is 13 residues. In germline, CDR1 is SGHTA, CDR2 FQGNSA. CDR3 bases: TGTGCCAGCAGCTCGTCCACCCTTCTAGAGCAGTACTTC. It yields the protein CASSSSTLLEQYF.

This clonotype came up many times. This chain joins TRBV6-5 and TRBJ2-3; D is ambiguous. Trimming removed 4 bases from V and 5 bases from J, with 22 bases in between. Germline V gene sequence: CDR1 MNHEY, CDR2 SVGAGI. There are 17 residues in the CDR3. CDR3 loop: CASSSLQRRRGRDTQYF. The DNA for the CDR3 is TGTGCCAGCAGTTCTCTCCAGAGGCGCCGTGGGCGAGATACGCAGTATTTT.

This clonotype showed up just a few times. The gene calls are TRBV20-1 and TRBJ2-5; the match to TRBD1 covers 7 bases. V trimming: 1 base; J trimming: 4 bases; junction bases outside the gene matches: 6. Germline CDR1 is DFQATT and CDR2 is SNEGSKA (reference sequence). The CDR3 length is 14 residues. The DNA of the CDR3 is TGCAGTGCTAGAGTGCCCCGGACAGGAGAGACCCAGTACTTC. Translating it yields CSARVPRTGETQYF.

The chain couples TRBV10-3 to TRBJ2-7; TRBD1 matches at 9 bases. Germline assignment: CDR1 ENHRY and CDR2 SYGVKD. This CDR3 is built from 12 residues. V dropped 0 bases and J dropped 13; count of bases not matched to a gene: 4. The CDR3 region has the DNA TGTGCCATCAGTGAGTCTCCGGGACAGGGATACTTC. Amino acid sequence: CAISESPGQGYF.

The chain is built from TRBV3-1 and TRBJ1-1, with a weak D call TRBD1 (5 bases). The germline V gene has CDR1 LGHDT and CDR2 YNNKEL (reference sequence). CDR3 size: 12 residues. V was pared by 6 bases and J by 6 bases, with 11 bases between. As DNA, the CDR3 is TGTGCCAGCAGGGGCCAGGGAGCTGAAGCTTTCTTT. It codes for CASRGQGAEAFF.

The rearrangement joins TRBV12-3 or TRBV12-4 to TRBJ2-3; D is perhaps TRBD2 (6 bases). The CDR3 is made up of 14 amino acids. V lost 4 bases and J 2 bases, leaving 10 bases between the germline ends. CDR3 amino acids: CASSSTGVTDTQYF. The CDR3 DNA reads as TGTGCCAGCAGTTCCACGGGGGTCACAGATACGCAGTATTTT.

This clonotype has only a few counts. V gene TRBV12-3 or TRBV12-4 combines with J gene TRBJ1-1; 9 positions match TRBD1. V shed 1 base, J shed 11 bases, and the junction held 8 bases outside the gene matches. The CDR3 has 14 residues. This CDR3 is CASSLVAWDRAAFF. The CDR3 DNA reads as TGTGCCAGCAGTTTAGTGGCTTGGGACAGGGCCGCTTTCTTT.

This chain joins TRBV6-5 and TRBJ1-5, with 7 bases identical to TRBD1. The ends lost 5 bases at V and 4 bases at J; junction bases unmatched: 8. This CDR3 is 15 amino acids long. Germline V lookup: CDR1 MNHEY, CDR2 SVGAGI. This chain's CDR3 is CASSTAQGRNQPQHF. In nucleotides, the CDR3 is TGTGCCAGCAGTACGGCACAGGGGCGTAATCAGCCCCAGCATTTT.

V gene TRBV6-2 or TRBV6-3 combines with J gene TRBJ2-7, with 7 bases identical to TRBD2. The CDR3 length is 16 residues. The J segment lost 2 bases and the V segment lost 4 bases, leaving 11 bases of the junction unmatched. CDR1 is MNHEY and CDR2 is SVGEGT in the germline V gene. CDR3 nucleotide sequence: TGTGCCAGCAGTTCCCCCGAGCGGGGCGTAACCTACGAGCAGTACTTC. Translating it yields CASSSPERGVTYEQYF.

This clonotype occurred many times. The V gene is TRBV5-1, the J gene TRBJ2-2; 8 nucleotides match TRBD1. The CDR3 is 15 residues long. CDR1 and CDR2 from the germline V gene are SGHRS and YFSETQ. Losses at the gene ends were 3 bases for V and 5 bases for J; bases not matched to a gene: 6. The CDR3 protein is CASSSRTGLTGELFF. CDR3 DNA sequence: TGCGCCAGCAGCTCAAGGACAGGGTTAACCGGGGAGCTGTTTTTT.

For the CDR3, the DNA is TGCAGCGTTGGGACTAGCGGGGGCTACGAGCAGTACTTC. This gives the protein CSVGTSGGYEQYF. This chain connects TRBV29-1 to TRBJ2-7, with 13 bases matching TRBD2. The ends lost 4 bases at V and 3 bases at J; junction bases unmatched: 0. The CDR3 extends over 13 amino acids. Germline assignment: CDR1 SQVTM and CDR2 ANQGSEA.

This chain uses TRBV20-1 with TRBJ2-5; 8 nucleotides agree with TRBD1. The CDR3 runs to 14 residues. CDR1 and CDR2 from the germline V gene are DFQATT and SNEGSKA (reference sequence). The ends lost 5 bases at V and 7 bases at J; junction bases unmatched: 12. The CDR3 sequence: CSAPTGAIIGTQYF. The CDR3 nucleotides read TGCAGTGCTCCGACAGGGGCCATTATTGGGACCCAGTACTTC.

This clonotype has at least ten counts. CDR3 in amino acids: CASSTGGNYGYTF. The CDR3 nucleotides read TGTGCCAGCTCGACAGGGGGGAACTATGGCTACACCTTC. This chain links TRBV18 with TRBJ1-2, with 9 bases that match TRBD1. The V and J ends lost 6 bases and 2 bases, in that order; junction bases with no gene match: 1. This CDR3 has 13 residues. CDR1 is KGHSH, CDR2 LQKENI, per germline.